The rows below give T cell receptor beta chains drawn from one sample of a study of blood T cell repertoires in COVID-19. Data came from immunoSEQ multiplex PCR; TCRdb stores just in-frame clones and leaves some out. Among under 350,000 clones, over 85% were seen once, and the ten largest hold approximately 1.8%. Material for sequencing was peripheral blood. Every receptor here comes from a young woman with COVID-19, enrolled during active disease. Both conserved end residues are part of each CDR3. The D gene is left open where the match is weak. Not all rows give a size; the values are once, few, many and, for expanded clones, a class.

j_call	v_call	clone_size	d_call	cdr3_nt	cdr3_aa
TRBJ2-1	TRBV5-4	-	TRBD1	TGTGCCAGCAGCTGGGCCGGGACAGGGGCCGGATCCGAGCAGTTCTTC	CASSWAGTGAGSEQFF
TRBJ2-5	TRBV6-5	-	TRBD2	TGTGCCAGCCAAGGACTAGCGGGGAGAGAGACCCAGTACTTC	CASQGLAGRETQYF
TRBJ2-1	TRBV5-6	few	TRBD1	TGTGCCAGCAGCTTTAACGACAGGGCGAATGAGCAGTTCTTC	CASSFNDRANEQFF
TRBJ2-1	TRBV11-2	-	-	TGTGCCAGCAGCTTCGCCGGCAATGAGCAGTTCTTC	CASSFAGNEQFF
TRBJ2-1	TRBV3-1/TRBV3-2	-	TRBD2	TGTGCCAGCAGCCAAGCGGGGGGGCCTTCCGTTGAGCAGTTCTTC	CASSQAGGPSVEQFF
TRBJ2-1	TRBV10-1	-	-	TGCGCCAGCAGTGATAAGGCGGGGGCCTTCCGAAATGAGCAGTTCTTC	CASSDKAGAFRNEQFF
TRBJ2-1	TRBV20-1	once	-	TGCAGTGCCACAGGGATTGAGCAGTTCTTC	CSATGIEQFF
TRBJ2-1	TRBV4-3	-	-	TGCGCCAGCAGCCAAGATGGAGGGGGGGCTTTCAATGAGCAGTTCTTC	CASSQDGGGAFNEQFF
TRBJ2-7	TRBV6-2/TRBV6-3	-	TRBD2	TGTGCCAGCAGCCCAGCGGGGGGTTTTTACGAGCAGTACTTC	CASSPAGGFYEQYF
TRBJ1-1	TRBV19	-	-	TGTGCCAGTCAAGATAAGCGGGGGGCGGACACTGAAGCTTTCTTT	CASQDKRGADTEAFF
TRBJ2-5	TRBV6-1	-	-	TGTGCCAGCAGTGAAACATCCCCCACACGCCAAGAGACCCAGTACTTC	CASSETSPTRQETQYF
TRBJ1-2	TRBV2	-	-	TGTGCCAGCAGTGATGATAACAGATCCTATGGCTACACCTTC	CASSDDNRSYGYTF
TRBJ1-6	TRBV19	-	-	TGTGCCAGTAGTAGGAAGGGGAGGGATTCACCCCTCCACTTT	CASSRKGRDSPLHF
TRBJ2-1	TRBV7-2	-	-	TGTGCCAGCAGCTCTTACCTCTCGCCGCGTTCGCTCACTGAGCAGTTCTTC	CASSSYLSPRSLTEQFF
TRBJ1-2	TRBV18	-	TRBD1	TGTGCCAGCTCACCCCGGACAGGGGGCGCGGGTGGCTACACCTTC	CASSPRTGGAGGYTF
TRBJ1-4	TRBV2	-	TRBD1	TGTGCCAGCAGTCCAGGGGGCGTGAGGGAAAAACTGTTTTTT	CASSPGGVREKLFF
TRBJ2-1	TRBV12-5	once	TRBD1	TGTGCTAGTGGGAGGGGGCTAGCAGGATCCAATGAGCAGTTCTTC	CASGRGLAGSNEQFF
TRBJ1-1	TRBV11-2	-	TRBD1	TGTGCCAGCAGCAGAATACAGGGGGCGCGCACTGAAGCTTTCTTT	CASSRIQGARTEAFF
TRBJ1-6	TRBV4-3	-	TRBD1	TGCGCCAGCAGCCAAGGGGTAACAGGGGTTACCAATTCACCCCTCCACTTT	CASSQGVTGVTNSPLHF
TRBJ1-5	TRBV7-2	-	TRBD1	TGTGCCAGCACCAGACAGGGTAATCAGCCCCAGCATTTT	CASTRQGNQPQHF
TRBJ2-1	TRBV6-5	-	-	TGTGCCAGCAGTTCGAGTAGCTCCTACAATGAGCAGTTCTTC	CASSSSSSYNEQFF
TRBJ1-1	TRBV5-1	-	-	TGCGCCAGCAGTCCATACACAGTGAACACTGAAGCTTTCTTT	CASSPYTVNTEAFF
TRBJ1-1	TRBV30	once	TRBD1	TGTGCCGGGTCTCAGGGGGCTTACACTGAAGCTTTCTTT	CAGSQGAYTEAFF
TRBJ2-3	TRBV5-1	-	-	TGCGCCAGTCGCCAGGGTTTCGGAGATACGCAGTATTTT	CASRQGFGDTQYF
TRBJ1-5	TRBV19	-	-	TGTGCCAGTAGTATCGGGAATCAGCCCCAGCATTTT	CASSIGNQPQHF
TRBJ2-3	TRBV6-2/TRBV6-3	-	-	TGTGCCAGCAGTTACTTTCACTCAGATACGCAGTATTTT	CASSYFHSDTQYF
TRBJ2-5	TRBV9	-	-	TGTGCCAGCAGCGCCCATGGGGTGAGGGAAGAGACCCAGTACTTC	CASSAHGVREETQYF
TRBJ2-3	TRBV5-6	-	-	TGTGCCAGCAGCATCTGGGAGTCAGATACGCAGTATTTT	CASSIWESDTQYF
TRBJ1-2	TRBV18	-	-	TGTGCCAGCTCACCTAACAGGGAAGGCTACACCTTC	CASSPNREGYTF
TRBJ2-1	TRBV6-5	-	TRBD2	TGTGCCAGCAGCTATAGCGGGGGGGATAGTGAGCAGTTCTTC	CASSYSGGDSEQFF
TRBJ1-5	TRBV4-1	-	-	TGCGCCAGCAGCCAAGATGTAATCAGGGGCCCTAATCAGCCCCAGCATTTT	CASSQDVIRGPNQPQHF
TRBJ2-6	TRBV18	-	TRBD1	TGTGCCAGCTCACCAGAAACAGGGGCTAATACAGGGGCCAACGTCCTGACTTTC	CASSPETGANTGANVLTF
TRBJ2-1	TRBV19	-	-	TGTGCCAGTAGTACTTCCCGCCGAGTTTCCAATGAGCAGTTCTTC	CASSTSRRVSNEQFF
TRBJ1-2	TRBV27	-	-	TGTGCCAGCAGTTTTATTGCTAACTATGGCTACACCTTC	CASSFIANYGYTF
TRBJ1-4	TRBV5-1	-	-	TGCGCCAGCAGCTTTGGCGGGGGCCAAAAACTGTTTTTT	CASSFGGGQKLFF
TRBJ2-1	TRBV11-3	-	-	TGTGCCAGCAGCTTAGTGAGTGTCAATGAGCAGTTCTTC	CASSLVSVNEQFF
TRBJ1-1	TRBV6-6	-	TRBD1	TGTGCCAGCAGCCAGACAGGGGCTGAAGCTTTCTTT	CASSQTGAEAFF
TRBJ2-3	TRBV5-1	-	-	TGCGCCAGCAGCCTTCTCCGGGGCACAGATACGCAGTATTTT	CASSLLRGTDTQYF
TRBJ1-2	TRBV28	-	TRBD1	TGTGCCAGCAGTTTTCCCGCAGGGGGGAACTATGGCTACACCTTC	CASSFPAGGNYGYTF
TRBJ1-2	TRBV29-1	-	TRBD1	TGCAGCGTGGGGACAGGGAGAAACTATGGCTACACCTTC	CSVGTGRNYGYTF
TRBJ2-2	TRBV21-1	-	-	TGTGCCAGCAGCCGACAGGGGGCCGGCGGGGAGCTGTTTTTT	CASSRQGAGGELFF
TRBJ1-5	TRBV30	-	-	TGTGCCTGGAGTTTACCAGGGGATCAGCCCCAGCATTTT	CAWSLPGDQPQHF
TRBJ1-5	TRBV6-5	-	-	TGTGCCAGCAGTTACTCAGGGGAAGGGCAGCCCCAGCATTTT	CASSYSGEGQPQHF
TRBJ2-1	TRBV7-2	-	TRBD2	TGTGCCAGCATCCCCAGCGGGGGGGCTATTGAGCAGTTCTTC	CASIPSGGAIEQFF
TRBJ2-3	TRBV24-1	-	TRBD1	TGTGCCACCAGAGGACAGGGTCCAGATACGCAGTATTTT	CATRGQGPDTQYF
TRBJ2-7	TRBV6-5	-	-	TGTGCCAGCAGGGAGGAACGGACCTTCTCCTACGAGCAGTACTTC	CASREERTFSYEQYF
TRBJ1-1	TRBV5-4	-	-	TGTGCCAGCAGCCGGGGGTGGACGAACACTGAAGCTTTCTTT	CASSRGWTNTEAFF
TRBJ2-1	TRBV19	-	-	TGTGCCAGTAGTATAGGCGGCAGAAACTCCTACAATGAGCAGTTCTTC	CASSIGGRNSYNEQFF
TRBJ1-2	TRBV27	-	-	TGTGCCAGCAGTCGGTCCAGGGTAGGCGACTATGGCTACACCTTC	CASSRSRVGDYGYTF